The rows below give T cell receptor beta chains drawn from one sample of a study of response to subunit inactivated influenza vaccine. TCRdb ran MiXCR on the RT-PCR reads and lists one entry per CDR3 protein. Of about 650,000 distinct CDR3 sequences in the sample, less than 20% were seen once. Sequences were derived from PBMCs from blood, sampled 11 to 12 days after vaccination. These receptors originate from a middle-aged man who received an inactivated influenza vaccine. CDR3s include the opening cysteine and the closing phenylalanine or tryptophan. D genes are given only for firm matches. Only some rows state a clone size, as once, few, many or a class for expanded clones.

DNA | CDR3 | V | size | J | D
TGTGCCAGCAGCTTGGGTAGGCAGTCCTATGGCTACACCTTC | CASSLGRQSYGYTF | TRBV5-5 | NA | TRBJ1-2 | NA
TGTGCCAGCAGCTTAGCACAGGGGGTTGGATCGACGCAGTATTTT | CASSLAQGVGSTQYF | TRBV7-2 | few | TRBJ2-3 | TRBD1
TGCAGTGCTAGAACATACACTGAAGCTTTCTTT | CSARTYTEAFF | TRBV20-1 | NA | TRBJ1-1 | NA
TGTGCCAGCAGTAGAAGCGGGCCCGGGGAGCTGTTTTTT | CASSRSGPGELFF | TRBV9 | few | TRBJ2-2 | NA
TGTGCCAGCAGCTTAGAAACCGGGCTGGCCCAGTACTTC | CASSLETGLAQYF | TRBV11-2 | NA | TRBJ2-5 | NA
TGTGCCAGCAGCCCCGGGGGTAGCAATCAGCCCCAGCATTTT | CASSPGGSNQPQHF | TRBV5-6 | many | TRBJ1-5 | NA
TGCAGTGCTAGCCCCATCGGGCGGGTATCCACAGATACGCAGTATTTT | CSASPIGRVSTDTQYF | TRBV20-1 | NA | TRBJ2-3 | NA
TGTGCCAGCAGTATAGACAGGGGGCGCCCAGATACGCAGTATTTT | CASSIDRGRPDTQYF | TRBV7-3 | few | TRBJ2-3 | TRBD1
TGTGCCAGCAGCCCATTCAGGGCCTCGGAGACCCAGTACTTC | CASSPFRASETQYF | TRBV7-2 | few | TRBJ2-5 | NA
TGTGCCAGCACACCCGGCACCTCGGCGGCTGGCTACACCTTC | CASTPGTSAAGYTF | TRBV7-9 | NA | TRBJ1-2 | NA
TGTGCCAGCAGGGTAGCCCCGGGACCCTCCTACTTC | CASRVAPGPSYF | TRBV12-3/TRBV12-4 | many | TRBJ2-5 | NA
TGTGCCAGCAGTGGACACAGCTCTGGAAACACCATATATTTT | CASSGHSSGNTIYF | TRBV2 | NA | TRBJ1-3 | NA
TGTGCCAGCAGCTTAGCTGGGGGGAACACTGAAGCTTTCTTT | CASSLAGGNTEAFF | TRBV13 | many | TRBJ1-1 | NA
TGTGCCACCAGCAGAGATCCCGGGTACTCCTACGAGCAGTACTTC | CATSRDPGYSYEQYF | TRBV15 | NA | TRBJ2-7 | NA
TGTGCCAGCAGCTCGGAGACAACAGGGGCGAACACCGGGGAGCTGTTTTTT | CASSSETTGANTGELFF | TRBV7-6 | few | TRBJ2-2 | TRBD1
TGTGCCAGTAGTATATCGGGGGCCAGTGTATCCTACGAGCAGTACTTC | CASSISGASVSYEQYF | TRBV19 | NA | TRBJ2-7 | NA
TGTGCCAGCAGCCCCCGGACAGGGGTGTGGGAGACCCAGTACTTC | CASSPRTGVWETQYF | TRBV28 | NA | TRBJ2-5 | TRBD1